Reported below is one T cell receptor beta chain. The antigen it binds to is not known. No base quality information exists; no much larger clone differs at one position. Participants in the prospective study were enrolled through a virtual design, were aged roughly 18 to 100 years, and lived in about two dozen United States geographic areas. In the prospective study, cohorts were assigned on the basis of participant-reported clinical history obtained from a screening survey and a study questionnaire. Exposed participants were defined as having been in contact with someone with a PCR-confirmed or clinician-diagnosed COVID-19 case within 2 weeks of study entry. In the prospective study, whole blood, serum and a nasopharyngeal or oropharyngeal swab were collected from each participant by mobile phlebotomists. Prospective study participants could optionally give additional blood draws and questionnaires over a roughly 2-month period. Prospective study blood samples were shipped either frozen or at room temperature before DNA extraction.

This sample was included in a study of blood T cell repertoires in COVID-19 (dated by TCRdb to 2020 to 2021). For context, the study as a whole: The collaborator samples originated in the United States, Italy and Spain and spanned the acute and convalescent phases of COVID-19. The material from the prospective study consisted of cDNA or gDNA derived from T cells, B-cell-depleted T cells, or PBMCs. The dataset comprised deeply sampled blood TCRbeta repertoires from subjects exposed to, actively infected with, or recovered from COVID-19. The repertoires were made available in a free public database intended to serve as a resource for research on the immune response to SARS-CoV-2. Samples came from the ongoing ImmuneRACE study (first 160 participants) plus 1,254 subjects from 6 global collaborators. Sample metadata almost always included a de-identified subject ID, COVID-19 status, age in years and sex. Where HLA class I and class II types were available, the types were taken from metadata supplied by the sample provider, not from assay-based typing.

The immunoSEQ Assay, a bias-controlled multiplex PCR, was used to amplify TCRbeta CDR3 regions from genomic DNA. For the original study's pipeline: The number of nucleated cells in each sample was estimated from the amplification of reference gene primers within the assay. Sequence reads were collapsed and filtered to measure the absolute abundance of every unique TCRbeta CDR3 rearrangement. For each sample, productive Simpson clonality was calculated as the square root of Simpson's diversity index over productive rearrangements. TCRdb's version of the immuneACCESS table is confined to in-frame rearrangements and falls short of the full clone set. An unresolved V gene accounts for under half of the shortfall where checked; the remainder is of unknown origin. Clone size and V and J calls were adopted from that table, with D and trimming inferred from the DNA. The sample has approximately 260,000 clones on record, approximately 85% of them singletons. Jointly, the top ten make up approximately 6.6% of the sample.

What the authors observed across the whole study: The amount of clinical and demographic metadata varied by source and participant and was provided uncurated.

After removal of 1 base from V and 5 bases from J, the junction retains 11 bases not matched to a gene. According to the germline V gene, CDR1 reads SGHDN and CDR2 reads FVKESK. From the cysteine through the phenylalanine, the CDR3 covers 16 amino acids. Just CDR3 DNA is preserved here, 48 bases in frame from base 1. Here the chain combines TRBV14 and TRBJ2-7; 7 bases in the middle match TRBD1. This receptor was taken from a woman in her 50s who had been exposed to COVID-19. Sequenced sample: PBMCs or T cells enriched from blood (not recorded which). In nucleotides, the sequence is TGTGCCAGCAGCCAAGCTAAGACAGGGTTTTTCCACGAGCAGTACTTC. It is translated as CASSQAKTGFFHEQYF.